These T cell receptor beta chains were read from a single sample in a study of PD-L1 blockade in urothelial cancer. Method: immunoSEQ multiplex PCR; TCRdb's copy keeps in-frame clones and lacks some. The repertoire holds around 49,000 clones, 88% seen once, with around 2.5% in the top ten. Material: PBMCs, obtained around atezolizumab (anti-PD-L1) treatment. These receptors all stem from a man aged 60-69 years with urothelial cancer. Both conserved end residues are part of each CDR3. The D gene is left open where the match is weak. Part of the rows lack a size; the others show once, few, many or a class for expanded clones.

v_gene,d_gene,j_gene,abundance,len,CDR3aa,CDR3nt
TRBV21-1,NA,TRBJ1-1,NA,15,CASSNVPIDSSEAFF,TGTGCCAGCAGCAATGTCCCGATTGACAGTTCTGAAGCTTTCTTT
TRBV2,NA,TRBJ2-2,NA,16,CASSVFQGSDTGELFF,TGTGCCAGCAGTGTGTTCCAGGGATCGGACACCGGGGAGCTGTTTTTT
TRBV10-2,TRBD1,TRBJ2-2,NA,14,CASRGQGNTGELFF,TGCGCCAGCCGGGGACAGGGGAACACCGGGGAGCTGTTTTTT
TRBV4-3,NA,TRBJ2-7,NA,13,CASSQEAGIEQYF,TGCGCCAGCAGCCAAGAGGCGGGGATCGAGCAGTACTTC
TRBV7-2,TRBD1,TRBJ1-1,NA,13,CASSFRGRTEAFF,TGTGCCAGCAGCTTCAGGGGGCGCACTGAAGCTTTCTTT
TRBV5-1,NA,TRBJ2-3,NA,13,CASSLQGPDTQYF,TGCGCCAGCAGCTTACAGGGCCCGGATACGCAGTATTTT
TRBV19,TRBD1,TRBJ1-1,NA,14,CASSQGDMNTEAFF,TGTGCCAGTTCTCAGGGGGACATGAACACTGAAGCTTTCTTT
TRBV6-5,TRBD1,TRBJ2-1,NA,16,CASSYRGQSSYNEQFF,TGTGCCAGCAGTTACAGGGGGCAGAGCTCCTACAATGAGCAGTTCTTC
TRBV6-5,NA,TRBJ1-1,NA,13,CASTPTPGTEAFF,TGTGCCAGCACCCCAACCCCAGGCACTGAAGCTTTCTTT
TRBV4-1,NA,TRBJ1-2,NA,14,CASSQDLGRSGSTF,TGCGCCAGCAGCCAAGATCTCGGGAGGTCGGGGAGCACCTTC
TRBV10-3,TRBD1,TRBJ2-1,NA,11,CAIGQGNEQFF,TGTGCCATTGGACAGGGGAATGAGCAGTTCTTC
TRBV7-2,NA,TRBJ1-3,NA,16,CASSLVAFGTGNTIYF,TGTGCCAGCAGCTTAGTCGCCTTCGGTACTGGAAACACCATATATTTT
TRBV10-2,NA,TRBJ1-1,NA,12,CASSEWGVEAFF,TGCGCCAGCAGTGAGTGGGGGGTTGAAGCTTTCTTT
TRBV7-9,TRBD2,TRBJ2-7,NA,14,CASSFSGRGGEQYF,TGTGCCAGCAGCTTCAGCGGGAGAGGGGGCGAGCAGTACTTC
TRBV29-1,NA,TRBJ1-5,NA,13,CSAGEYSNQPQHF,TGCAGCGCTGGGGAGTATAGCAATCAGCCCCAGCATTTT
TRBV14,TRBD1,TRBJ2-7,NA,14,CASSRRTGGSEQYF,TGTGCCAGCAGCCGCCGAACAGGGGGCTCCGAGCAGTACTTC
TRBV6-1,TRBD1,TRBJ1-5,NA,14,CASSGPGGRQPQHF,TGTGCCAGCAGTGGTCCAGGGGGTCGGCAGCCCCAGCATTTT
TRBV29-1,NA,TRBJ2-3,NA,15,CSVEVRRQRTDTQYF,TGCAGCGTTGAAGTTCGAAGACAAAGGACAGATACGCAGTATTTT
TRBV27,TRBD1,TRBJ2-7,NA,14,CASSFGQGVQEQYF,TGTGCCAGCAGTTTCGGGCAGGGGGTTCAGGAGCAGTACTTC
TRBV5-1,TRBD2,TRBJ2-7,NA,14,CASRKAGGLNEQYF,TGCGCCAGCAGGAAAGCGGGAGGGTTGAACGAGCAGTACTTC
TRBV11-1,TRBD1,TRBJ1-4,NA,15,CASSTKTGVGEKLFF,TGTGCCAGCAGCACGAAGACAGGGGTGGGAGAAAAACTGTTTTTT
TRBV10-1,NA,TRBJ2-2,NA,15,CASSESGRASGELFF,TGCGCCAGCAGTGAGTCGGGCAGGGCAAGCGGGGAGCTGTTTTTT
TRBV5-1,NA,TRBJ2-7,once,16,CASSLFHRGNYEWQYF,TGCGCCAGCAGCTTGTTCCATAGGGGAAACTACGAATGGCAGTACTTC
TRBV7-7,NA,TRBJ2-1,few,13,CASSLGQYNEQFF,TGTGCCAGCAGCTTAGGGCAGTACAATGAGCAGTTCTTC
TRBV30,NA,TRBJ2-4,NA,13,CAWRNTGRAIQYF,TGTGCCTGGAGGAACACAGGGAGGGCCATTCAGTACTTC
TRBV5-1,NA,TRBJ2-7,NA,14,CASSLGGTVHEQYF,TGCGCCAGCAGCTTGGGCGGGACAGTCCACGAGCAGTACTTC
TRBV7-9,TRBD2,TRBJ2-1,NA,14,CASSGGGAVNEQFF,TGTGCCAGCAGCGGCGGGGGGGCCGTCAATGAGCAGTTCTTC
TRBV2,TRBD1,TRBJ1-2,NA,13,CASSAGQGYGYTF,TGTGCCAGCAGTGCAGGACAGGGCTATGGCTACACCTTC
TRBV4-1,NA,TRBJ1-5,NA,16,CASSQFTGTSNQPQHF,TGCGCCAGCAGCCAGTTCACAGGGACGAGCAATCAGCCCCAGCATTTT
TRBV28,NA,TRBJ2-1,NA,12,CASSFWLAEQFF,TGTGCCAGCAGTTTTTGGCTCGCTGAGCAGTTCTTC
TRBV10-3,TRBD1,TRBJ1-6,NA,14,CAISPGQGSSPLHF,TGTGCCATCAGTCCCGGACAGGGAAGTTCACCCCTCCACTTT
TRBV7-2,NA,TRBJ1-3,NA,15,CASSLGQDPGNTIYF,TGTGCCAGCAGCTTAGGACAGGACCCTGGAAACACCATATATTTT
TRBV5-4,NA,TRBJ2-3,NA,15,CASRGGAVREDTQYF,TGTGCCAGCAGGGGGGGGGCAGTCCGGGAAGATACGCAGTATTTT
TRBV27,TRBD2,TRBJ2-7,NA,16,CASSPSLAGGYHEQYF,TGTGCCAGCAGTCCTTCCTTAGCGGGAGGGTACCACGAGCAGTACTTC
TRBV5-4,NA,TRBJ2-7,NA,15,CASSHRETEYYEQYF,TGTGCCAGCAGCCACCGGGAGACGGAATACTACGAGCAGTACTTC
TRBV18,NA,TRBJ1-3,NA,15,CASSSGSSRGNTIYF,TGTGCCAGCTCATCAGGGTCATCGAGAGGAAACACCATATATTTT
TRBV11-2,NA,TRBJ1-2,NA,14,CASSPGGGGYGYTF,TGTGCCAGCAGCCCAGGAGGGGGAGGGTATGGCTACACCTTC
TRBV6-1,TRBD1,TRBJ2-2,NA,15,CASRSGGTGTGELFF,TGTGCCAGCAGATCAGGGGGCACAGGCACCGGGGAGCTGTTTTTT
TRBV6-5,NA,TRBJ1-1,NA,13,CASSYGGNTEAFF,TGTGCCAGCAGTTACGGCGGGAACACTGAAGCTTTCTTT
TRBV27,TRBD1,TRBJ1-2,NA,19,CASSPHRTGRGPSNYGYTF,TGTGCCAGCAGTCCCCACCGGACAGGGAGAGGCCCATCTAACTATGGCTACACCTTC
TRBV7-6,TRBD2,TRBJ2-7,NA,15,CASSSLAGASYEQYF,TGTGCCAGCAGCTCACTAGCGGGAGCTTCCTACGAGCAGTACTTC
TRBV27,TRBD2,TRBJ2-5,NA,15,CASSSLLAGLETQYF,TGTGCCAGCAGTTCACTACTAGCGGGGCTTGAGACCCAGTACTTC
TRBV19,NA,TRBJ1-2,NA,14,CASSIDRSSRGYTF,TGTGCCAGTAGTATAGATCGGTCCTCACGGGGCTACACCTTC
TRBV9,NA,TRBJ2-1,once,17,CASSTPGEGGEYNEQFF,TGTGCCAGCAGCACCCCCGGGGAGGGGGGGGAGTACAATGAGCAGTTCTTC
TRBV18,TRBD1,TRBJ1-1,NA,14,CASSQRTGLTEAFF,TGTGCCAGCTCCCAGAGGACAGGGTTGACTGAAGCTTTCTTT
TRBV6-1,TRBD1,TRBJ2-5,NA,15,CASSEIRQGAETQYF,TGTGCCAGCAGTGAAATTAGACAGGGGGCTGAGACCCAGTACTTC
TRBV7-9,NA,TRBJ1-1,NA,16,CASSPTRSSANTEAFF,TGTGCCAGCAGCCCCACTCGCAGCAGCGCGAACACTGAAGCTTTCTTT
TRBV5-1,NA,TRBJ1-1,NA,16,CASSLALYTENTEAFF,TGCGCCAGCAGCTTGGCCCTTTACACAGAAAACACTGAAGCTTTCTTT
TRBV14,NA,TRBJ2-2,once,15,CASSQDLMWTATLFF,TGTGCCAGCAGCCAAGATCTCATGTGGACAGCGACGCTGTTTTTT
TRBV27,NA,TRBJ2-1,NA,15,CASSLAGSGSNEQFF,TGTGCCAGCAGTTTAGCGGGAAGCGGTTCGAATGAGCAGTTCTTC
TRBV7-9,TRBD2,TRBJ2-1,NA,12,CASSQTSGEQFF,TGTGCCAGCAGCCAGACTAGCGGCGAGCAGTTCTTC
TRBV6-5,TRBD1,TRBJ2-1,few,15,CASSSSGTGHNEQFF,TGTGCCAGCAGTAGCTCCGGGACAGGGCACAATGAGCAGTTCTTC
TRBV27,TRBD1,TRBJ1-2,NA,18,CASSPQSGTGDNRYGYTF,TGTGCCAGCAGTCCACAATCCGGGACAGGCGACAACCGCTATGGCTACACCTTC